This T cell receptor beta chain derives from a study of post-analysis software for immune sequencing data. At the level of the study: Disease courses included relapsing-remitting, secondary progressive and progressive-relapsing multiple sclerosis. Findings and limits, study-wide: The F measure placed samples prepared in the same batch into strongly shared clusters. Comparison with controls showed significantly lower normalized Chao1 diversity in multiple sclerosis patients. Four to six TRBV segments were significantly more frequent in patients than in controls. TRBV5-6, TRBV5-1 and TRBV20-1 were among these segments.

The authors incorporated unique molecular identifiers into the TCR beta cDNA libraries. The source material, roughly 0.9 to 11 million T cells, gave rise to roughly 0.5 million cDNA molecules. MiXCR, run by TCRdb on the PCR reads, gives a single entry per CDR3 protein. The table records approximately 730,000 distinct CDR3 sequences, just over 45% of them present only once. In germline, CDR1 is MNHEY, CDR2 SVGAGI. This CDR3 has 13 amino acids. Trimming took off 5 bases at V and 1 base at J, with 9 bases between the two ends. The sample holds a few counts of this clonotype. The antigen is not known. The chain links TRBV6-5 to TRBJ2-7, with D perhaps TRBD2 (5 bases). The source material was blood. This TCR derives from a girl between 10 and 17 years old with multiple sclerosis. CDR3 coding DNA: TGTGCCAGCAGTCGGGATGCATCCTACGAGCAGTACTTC. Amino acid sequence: CASSRDASYEQYF.